This T cell receptor beta chain was retrieved from a study of blood T cell repertoires in COVID-19. About the study: Acute and convalescent COVID-19 specimens originated in the United States, Italy and Spain. Sources were T cells, B-cell-depleted T cells, or PBMCs; the material itself was cDNA or gDNA.

Patients at the Seattle site were enrolled during active infection and followed longitudinally. In the authors' workflow: Estimation of nucleated cell counts was performed using reference gene primer amplification. The repertoire was sequenced with immunoSEQ multiplex PCR; TCRdb's copy has only in-frame clones and lacks some. V, J and clone size are taken as reported in that table, and D and trimming were inferred from the DNA itself. The data contain about 180,000 clones, about 81% of them singletons. Material: peripheral blood. This clonotype originated in a woman of 80 years or more with COVID-19, enrolled during active disease.

The chain's CDR3 is CASSDPGTGGITDTQYF. The CDR3 coding sequence is TGTGCCAGCTCCGACCCCGGGACAGGGGGAATCACAGATACGCAGTATTTT. The V call is TRBV7-9, the J call TRBJ2-3; TRBD1 aligns across 11 bases. With V trimmed by 8 bases and J by 2 bases, 12 bases remained unmatched. The germline V gene encodes CDR1 SEHNR and CDR2 FQNEAQ (reference sequence). The CDR3 is 17 amino acids.